This TCR beta chain stems from a study of PD-L1 blockade in urothelial cancer. About the study: Male sex and bladder-origin urothelial cancer were recorded for about 90% of the roughly 30 patients. The authors examined blood 3 weeks (second dose) and 6 weeks after treatment start.

V dropped 7 bases and J dropped 6 bases, with 15 bases sitting between them. This CDR3 contains 14 residues. CDR1 is MNHEY and CDR2 is SMNVEV in the germline V gene (reference sequence). The authors spiked synthetic TCR analog templates into each PCR. Assay used: immunoSEQ multiplex PCR; TCRdb lists only in-frame clones, some missing. Of 24,000 or so clones listed, roughly 85% were seen once; the top ten hold 2.5% to 3.5%. The receptor's source is a man between 50 and 59 years old with urothelial cancer. This chain joins TRBV27 and TRBJ2-2; unclear D gene. The sequencing used PBMCs, collected around atezolizumab (anti-PD-L1) treatment. The CDR3 reads CASTLLGRSGELFF. Here the CDR3 DNA reads TGTGCCAGCACCCTGCTTGGGCGTTCCGGGGAGCTGTTTTTT.